This TCR beta chain came from a study of lymphopenia after photon versus proton radiotherapy (dated by TCRdb to between 2017 and 2020). About the investigation overall: Photon and proton radiation therapy were compared by the study for their immunological effects in patients with gastrointestinal tumors who developed high-grade lymphopenia. The cohort comprised approximately 21 patients with gastrointestinal tumors who received either photon or proton therapy and then developed lymphopenia. The goal of the study was to characterize the differences between the two radiation modalities in how they affect the immune system. Overall results and qualifications from the work: After the lymphocyte count nadir, repertoires from photon-treated patients showed oligoclonal expansion, particularly of CD8+ Temra cells, and this expansion drove the decline in diversity. Among patients across the cohort who died, overall survival time showed an inverse correlation with a larger post-nadir drop in TCR diversity. Proton-treated patients stayed relatively stable during treatment, while photon-treated patients lost naive T cells and TCR diversity and gained effector/memory populations. The authors looked at the survival association only in patients who died, and they framed better survival with proton therapy as a possibility rather than a demonstrated result.

The library was prepared using the immunoSEQ multiplex PCR assay. Deep sequencing of rearranged TCR beta loci, alongside multiparametric flow cytometry, was used to profile T cell repertoires. TCRdb stores this immuneACCESS table with in-frame sequences only. Part of the clones is absent; in the studies checked, under half of the shortfall reflects unresolved V genes, and no reason is known for the rest. Recorded for this sample are tens of thousands of clones; roughly 89% of them occurred a single time. The top ten clones comprise 6.5% to 8.5% of the sample. This clone came up once. Its binding antigen is unknown. No base qualities exist here, and no much larger clone lies one base off it. Its CDR3 holds 14 amino acids, cysteine through phenylalanine. The entry retains the CDR3 DNA only, 42 bases that are in frame from base 1. V is shortened by 4 bases, J by 2 bases, and the region joining them spans 11 bases. The germline V gene (reference sequence) yields LNHDA for CDR1 and SQIVND for CDR2.

Recombination connected TRBV19 to TRBJ1-2, with no D gene named confidently. The TCR comes from a woman in her seventies with pancreatic cancer. Some clones in this sample may be carry-over from other donors' samples. The sample in question was peripheral blood, obtained from a patient treated with proton-based radiotherapy. The CDR3 reads CASSTVDGNYGYTF. The DNA reads as follows: TGTGCCAGTAGTACGGTGGACGGGAACTATGGCTACACCTTC.